The 8 T cell receptor beta chains below come from one sample, sequenced in a study of cytomegalovirus exposure and HLA in healthy donors. The PCR made use of 60 Vbeta and 13 Jbeta primers. Sequencing was performed with immunoSEQ multiplex PCR; in TCRdb, only in-frame clones are kept and a portion is missing. The top ten hold more than 1.4% of the sample, which has approximately 130,000 clones, over 70% seen once. The sequenced material came from PBMCs. These receptors were collected from a woman younger than 35 in good health and CMV-seronegative.

This chain links TRBV19 with TRBJ1-1, with a possible D match to TRBD1 (5 bases). The germline V gene encodes CDR1 LNHDA and CDR2 SQIVND (reference sequence). The length of the CDR3 is 15 residues. Trimming removed 1 base from V and 1 base from J, with 10 bases in between. The CDR3 reads CASSIVGPENTEAFF. The CDR3 DNA follows: TGTGCCAGTAGTATAGTGGGGCCGGAGAACACTGAAGCTTTCTTT.

This clone was seen only once. V is TRBV13 and J is TRBJ1-1; D is ambiguous. Germline V gene sequence: CDR1 PRHDT, CDR2 FYEKMQ (reference sequence). This CDR3 contains 12 residues. V was shortened by 5 bases and J by 6 bases, with 10 bases between the two germline ends. The CDR3 DNA reads as TGTGCCAGCAGCCCACTGGGAGCTGAAGCTTTCTTT. It specifies CASSPLGAEAFF.

The chain joins TRBV6-5 to TRBJ1-2; possible D gene TRBD1, 5 bases. Germline V CDR1 and CDR2: MNHEY, SVGAGI. The V end lost 7 bases, the J end lost 7 bases, and 16 bases lay between the germline ends. The CDR3 is made up of 13 amino acids. The CDR3 DNA reads as TGTGCCAGCACGGGGGGAGGAGCGCGTGGCTACACCTTC. It codes for CASTGGGARGYTF.

The V gene is TRBV9, the J gene TRBJ2-3; 9 nucleotides agree with TRBD2. There are 16 residues in the CDR3. V was clipped by 1 base and J by 2 bases; unmatched bases: 5. The germline CDR1 and CDR2 sequences are SGDLS and YYNGEE. The CDR3 bases are TGTGCCAGCAGCGTATTCAGCGGGGGGCACACAGATACGCAGTATTTT. Protein sequence: CASSVFSGGHTDTQYF.

The gene calls are TRBV6-5 and TRBJ1-1, with unresolved D. The CDR3 has 12 residues. The germline V gene encodes CDR1 MNHEY and CDR2 SVGAGI. V was pared by 5 bases and J by 3 bases, with 7 bases between. In nucleotides, the CDR3 is TGTGCCAGCAGTGAAAGCTACACTGAAGCTTTCTTT. It encodes CASSESYTEAFF.

This sequence joins TRBV19 and TRBJ2-2, with D possibly being TRBD1 (6 bases). The V end lost 6 bases, the J end lost 0 bases, and 8 bases lay between the germline ends. The germline gives CDR1 LNHDA, CDR2 SQIVND (reference sequence). This CDR3 spans 14 amino acids. In nucleotides, the CDR3 is TGTGCCAGTAGGACAGGTGCGAACACCGGGGAGCTGTTTTTT. This sequence encodes CASRTGANTGELFF. Variable domain in full (rest from reference TRBV19 and TRBJ2-2): DGGITQSPKYLFRKEGQNVTLSCEQNLNHDAMYWYRQDPGQGLRLIYYSQIVNDFQKGDIAEGYSVSREKKESFPLTVTSAQKNPTAFYLCASRTGANTGELFFGEGSRLTVL.

V usage is TRBV14 and J usage is TRBJ2-7; the match to TRBD1 covers 9 bases. Germline V lookup: CDR1 SGHDN, CDR2 FVKESK. V dropped 0 bases and J dropped 3; count of bases not matched to a gene: 12. The CDR3 is 18 residues long. The CDR3 DNA reads TGTGCCAGCAGCCAAGAACTAACGTGGGGACAGGGTAACTACGAGCAGTACTTC. Translation: CASSQELTWGQGNYEQYF.

The chain links TRBV6-5 to TRBJ2-1; D gene unclear. Germline lookup yields CDR1 MNHEY and CDR2 SVGAGI. The CDR3 sequence is 12 residues long. The ends were cut back, 6 bases at V and 6 bases at J, with 9 bases in the middle. The CDR3 loop reads CASRQTSNEQFF. The CDR3 coding sequence is TGTGCCAGCAGACAGACCAGCAATGAGCAGTTCTTC.